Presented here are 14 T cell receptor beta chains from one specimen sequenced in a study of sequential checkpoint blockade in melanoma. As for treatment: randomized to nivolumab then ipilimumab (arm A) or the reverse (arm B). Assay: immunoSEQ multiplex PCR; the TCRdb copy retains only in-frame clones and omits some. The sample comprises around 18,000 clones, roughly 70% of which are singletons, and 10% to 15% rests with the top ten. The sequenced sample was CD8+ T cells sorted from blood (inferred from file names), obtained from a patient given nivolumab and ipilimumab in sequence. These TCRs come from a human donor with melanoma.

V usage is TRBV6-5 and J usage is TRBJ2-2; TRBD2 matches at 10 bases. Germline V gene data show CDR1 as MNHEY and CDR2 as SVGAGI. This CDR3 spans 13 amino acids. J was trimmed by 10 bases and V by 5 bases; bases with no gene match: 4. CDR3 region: CASSSGRVVELFF. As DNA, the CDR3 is TGTGCCAGCAGTAGCGGGAGGGTCGTGGAGCTGTTTTTT.

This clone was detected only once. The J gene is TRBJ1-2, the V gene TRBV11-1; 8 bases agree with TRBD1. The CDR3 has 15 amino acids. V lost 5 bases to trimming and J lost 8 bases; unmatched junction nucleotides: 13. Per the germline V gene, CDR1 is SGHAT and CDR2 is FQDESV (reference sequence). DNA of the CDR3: TGTGCCAGCAGCGCTCCGACCGGGACAGGCGAGGGCTACACCTTC. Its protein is CASSAPTGTGEGYTF.

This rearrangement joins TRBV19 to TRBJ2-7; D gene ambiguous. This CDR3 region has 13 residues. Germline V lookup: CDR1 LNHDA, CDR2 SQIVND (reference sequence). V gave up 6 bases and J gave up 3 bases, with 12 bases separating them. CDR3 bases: TGTGCCAGTAGCCCTGTAGCAGACTACGAGCAGTACTTC. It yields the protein CASSPVADYEQYF.

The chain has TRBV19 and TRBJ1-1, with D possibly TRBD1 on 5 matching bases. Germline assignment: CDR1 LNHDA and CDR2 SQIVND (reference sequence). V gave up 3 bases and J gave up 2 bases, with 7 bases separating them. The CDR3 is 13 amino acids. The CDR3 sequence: CASSITGNTEAFF. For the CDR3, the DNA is TGTGCCAGTAGTATTACAGGTAACACTGAAGCTTTCTTT.

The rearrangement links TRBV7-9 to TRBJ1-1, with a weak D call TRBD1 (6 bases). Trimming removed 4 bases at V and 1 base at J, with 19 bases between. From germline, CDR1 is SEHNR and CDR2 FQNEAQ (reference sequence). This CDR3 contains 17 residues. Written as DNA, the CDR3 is TGTGCCAGCAGCTCGGGAGTCAGGGAGGGGGGGAACACTGAAGCTTTCTTT. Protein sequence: CASSSGVREGGNTEAFF.

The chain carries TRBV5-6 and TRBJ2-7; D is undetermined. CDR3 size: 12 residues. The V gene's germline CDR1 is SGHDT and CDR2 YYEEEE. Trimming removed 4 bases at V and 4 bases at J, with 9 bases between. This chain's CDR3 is CASSREEYEQYF. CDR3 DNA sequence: TGTGCCAGCAGCCGCGAAGAATACGAGCAGTACTTC.

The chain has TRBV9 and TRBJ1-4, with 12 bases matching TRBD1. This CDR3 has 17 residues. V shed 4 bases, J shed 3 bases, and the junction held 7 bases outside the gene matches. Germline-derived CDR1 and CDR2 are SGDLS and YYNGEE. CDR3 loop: CASSLEGTGGSNEKLFF. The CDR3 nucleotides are TGTGCCAGCAGCCTAGAAGGGACAGGGGGCTCTAATGAAAAACTGTTTTTT.

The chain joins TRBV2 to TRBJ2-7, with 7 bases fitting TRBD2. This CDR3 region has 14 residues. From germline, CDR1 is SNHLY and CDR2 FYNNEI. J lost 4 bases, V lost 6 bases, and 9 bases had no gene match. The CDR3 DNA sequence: TGTGCCAGCAGAAGGGAGGGAGGGCCATACGAGCAGTACTTC. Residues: CASRREGGPYEQYF.

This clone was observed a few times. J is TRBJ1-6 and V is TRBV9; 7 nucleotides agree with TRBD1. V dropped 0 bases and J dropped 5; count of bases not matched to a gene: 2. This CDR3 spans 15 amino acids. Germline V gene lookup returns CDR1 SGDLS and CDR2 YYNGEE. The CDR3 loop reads CASSVEGTDNSPLHF. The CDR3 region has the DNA TGTGCCAGCAGCGTAGAAGGGACAGATAATTCACCCCTCCACTTT.

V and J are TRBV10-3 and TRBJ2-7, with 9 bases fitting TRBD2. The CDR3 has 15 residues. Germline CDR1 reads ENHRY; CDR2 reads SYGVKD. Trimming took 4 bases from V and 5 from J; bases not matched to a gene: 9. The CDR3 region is CAISVLAGVNNEQYF. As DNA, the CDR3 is TGTGCCATCAGTGTTTTAGCGGGAGTGAATAACGAGCAGTACTTC.

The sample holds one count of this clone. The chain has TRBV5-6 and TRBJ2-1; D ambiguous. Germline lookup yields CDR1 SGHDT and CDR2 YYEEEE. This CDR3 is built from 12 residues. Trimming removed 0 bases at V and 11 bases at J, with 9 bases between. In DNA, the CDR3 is TGTGCCAGCAGCTTGGGACTCCTTAAGCAGTTCTTC. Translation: CASSLGLLKQFF.

The DNA for the CDR3 is TGTGCCAGCAGCTTACTGAGACAGGGAAATTCTGGGGCCAACGTCCTGACTTTC. Amino acid sequence: CASSLLRQGNSGANVLTF. The chain has TRBV7-6 and TRBJ2-6, with 7 bases aligning to TRBD1. Trimming removed 2 bases from V and 1 base from J; junction bases left unmatched: 8. Germline CDR1 SGHVS, CDR2 FNYEAQ. This CDR3 comprises 18 residues.

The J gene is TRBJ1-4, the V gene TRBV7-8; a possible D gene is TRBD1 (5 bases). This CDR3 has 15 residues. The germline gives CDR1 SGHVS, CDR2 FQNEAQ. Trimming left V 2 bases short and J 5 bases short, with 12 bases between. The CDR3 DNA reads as TGTGCCAGCAGCTTACAGGGACTTAAGAATGAAAAACTGTTTTTT. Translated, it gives CASSLQGLKNEKLFF.

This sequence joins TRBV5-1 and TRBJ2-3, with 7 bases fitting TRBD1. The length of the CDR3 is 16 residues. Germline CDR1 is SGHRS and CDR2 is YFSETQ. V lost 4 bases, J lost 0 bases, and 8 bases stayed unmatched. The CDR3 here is CASSPRDSASTDTQYF. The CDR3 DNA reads TGCGCCAGCAGCCCAAGGGACAGCGCAAGCACAGATACGCAGTATTTT. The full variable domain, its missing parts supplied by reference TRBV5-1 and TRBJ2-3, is KAGVTQTPRYLIKTRGQQVTLSCSPISGHRSVSWYQQTPGQGLQFLFEYFSETQRNKGNFPGRFSGRQFSNSRSEMNVSTLELGDSALYLCASSPRDSASTDTQYFGPGTRLTVL.